A single sample gave rise to the 12 T cell receptor beta chains below, sequenced in a study of T-cell memory formation after mild COVID-19. TCRdb used MiXCR to reprocess the 5' RACE reads, holding one entry per CDR3 protein. Of roughly 380,000 distinct CDR3 sequences in the sample, 25% to 30% were seen once. Sequencing was performed on PBMCs or a T cell subset sorted from them (not recorded which). These receptors were taken from an adult woman who had mild COVID-19 (a few samples of this study predate the infection). Cell type and time point are not known.

This clonotype was observed a handful of times. The chain carries TRBV27 and TRBJ2-7; 10 bases align to TRBD1. V was pared by 8 bases and J by 2 bases, with 9 bases of the junction left unmatched. The CDR3 is 15 amino acids. CDR1 MNHEY and CDR2 SMNVEV come from the germline V gene (reference sequence). DNA for the CDR3: TGTGCCAGCTCCGGGACAGGGGTAAATCCCTACGAGCAGTACTTC. Protein product: CASSGTGVNPYEQYF.

J is TRBJ2-1 and V is TRBV7-2, with 7 bases aligning to TRBD2. Looked up from germline, CDR1 is SGHTA and CDR2 is FQGNSA. There are 17 residues in the CDR3. The V and J ends lost 8 bases and 0 bases, in that order; junction bases with no gene match: 13. CDR3 sequence reads: CASGGGSSGSSYNEQFF. CDR3 DNA: TGTGCCAGCGGGGGGGGGAGTAGCGGAAGCTCCTACAATGAGCAGTTCTTC.

V is TRBV12-3 or TRBV12-4 and J is TRBJ2-3; TRBD2 might be the D (5 bases). The length of the CDR3 is 13 residues. Trimming left V 6 bases short and J 4 bases short, with 11 bases between. CDR3 in amino acids: CASRRGVADTQYF. The CDR3 coding sequence is TGTGCCAGCAGACGGGGTGTCGCAGATACGCAGTATTTT.

This clonotype was picked up many times. Here the CDR3 DNA reads TGTGCCACCAGTGATTCCGGGACAGGGGTTACCTACAATGAGCAGTTCTTC. Translated: CATSDSGTGVTYNEQFF. This chain uses TRBV24-1 with TRBJ2-1; 10 bases fit TRBD1. The CDR3 length is 17 residues. Germline V CDR1 and CDR2: KGHDR, SFDVKD. The ends lost 2 bases at V and 2 bases at J; junction bases unmatched: 5.

This clonotype came up many times. V gene TRBV30 combines with J gene TRBJ2-7; D gene unclear. In germline, CDR1 is GTSNPN, CDR2 SVGIG (reference sequence). The CDR3 runs to 12 residues. Trimming pared 0 bases from V and 6 bases from J, leaving 9 bases between. CDR3 sequence reads: CAWSVPPIEQYF. The CDR3 DNA reads as TGTGCCTGGAGTGTACCCCCCATCGAGCAGTACTTC.

This chain joins TRBV4-3 and TRBJ2-7; 7 bases match TRBD2. The V gene end was trimmed by 1 base and the J gene end by 2 bases; junction bases not matched to a gene: 5. The CDR3 length is 15 residues. The germline V gene encodes CDR1 LGHNA and CDR2 YSLEER. CDR3 sequence (DNA): TGCGCCAGCAGCCAAGGGGCCGGGACTACCTACGAGCAGTACTTC. This translates into CASSQGAGTTYEQYF.

The chain links TRBV12-3 or TRBV12-4 to TRBJ1-1; D is undetermined. V was cut by 6 bases and J by 1 base, with 9 bases left in between. The CDR3 contains 13 residues. CDR3 coding DNA: TGTGCCAGCAGCAATCAACCGAACACTGAAGCTTTCTTT. It yields the protein CASSNQPNTEAFF.

This clonotype has just a few counts. The chain combines TRBV7-9 with TRBJ2-7; no reliable D call. CDR1 SEHNR and CDR2 FQNEAQ come from the germline V gene (reference sequence). Trimming left V 5 bases short and J 1 base short, with 9 bases between. CDR3 length equals 13 residues. The CDR3 coding sequence is TGTGCCAGCAGCCGACCAGGTTCCTACGAGCAGTACTTC. Its protein is CASSRPGSYEQYF. The full variable domain, rest sourced from reference TRBV7-9 and TRBJ2-7, is DTGVSQNPRHKITKRGQNVTFRCDPISEHNRLYWYRQTLGQGPEFLTYFQNEAQLEKSRLLSDRFSAERPKGSFSTLEIQRTEQGDSAMYLCASSRPGSYEQYFGPGTRLTVT.

J is TRBJ2-2 and V is TRBV12-3 or TRBV12-4, with D maybe TRBD2 (6 bases). The CDR3 has 14 residues. V dropped 7 bases and J dropped 7 bases, with 16 bases sitting between them. In DNA form, the CDR3 reads TGTGCCAGCACGATAGCGGAGGTGGGCGGGGAGCTGTTTTTT. Amino acid sequence: CASTIAEVGGELFF.

This clonotype was counted between two and nine times. J is TRBJ2-2 and V is TRBV4-2; perhaps TRBD1 as D (5 bases). This CDR3 is 15 amino acids long. Germline loops: CDR1 LGHNA, CDR2 YNFKEQ. The V end was cut by 0 bases, the J end by 6 bases, with 11 bases between. The CDR3 protein is CASSQESGHAGELFF. CDR3 nucleotide sequence: TGTGCCAGCAGCCAAGAGTCAGGGCACGCCGGGGAGCTGTTTTTT.

This clonotype was observed at least ten times. CDR3: CASRPGGGSSYNEQFF. The CDR3 DNA reads TGTGCCAGCAGACCTGGGGGGGGGAGCTCCTACAATGAGCAGTTCTTC. The J gene is TRBJ2-1, the V gene TRBV25-1, with 7 positions matching TRBD2. The CDR3 spans 16 residues. With V trimmed by 6 bases and J by 0 bases, 8 bases remained unmatched. CDR1 is MGHDK, CDR2 SYGVNS, per germline.

This chain links TRBV6-6 with TRBJ1-1, with 7 bases identical to TRBD1. Trimming at V came to 4 bases and at J to 5 bases, leaving 7 bases not matched to a gene. CDR1 MNHNY and CDR2 SVGAGI come from the germline V gene (reference sequence). The CDR3 runs to 14 residues. CDR3 DNA sequence: TGTGCCAGCAGTTGGGAGGGGGCGGGTACTGAAGCTTTCTTT. It is translated as CASSWEGAGTEAFF.